The source of this TCR beta chain is a study of T-cell reconstitution after alpha-beta-depleted transplantation in children. Ten or more counts support this clonotype. Its antigen is still unknown. Researchers prepared the TCRbeta library using unique molecular identifiers, the study reports. TCRdb fed the PCR reads into MiXCR, producing one record per CDR3 protein. The table has around 140,000 distinct CDR3 sequences, 7.5% to 9% seen once; the top ten hold around 18%. Notes on the study in general: One year after transplant, T-cell counts and diversity came mostly from newly produced T cells. The origin of alpha-beta T cells about two months after transplant was reportedly several hundred expanded graft clones. Some patients showed high day-60 TCRbeta diversity, which derived from surviving recipient T cells and thymic progenitors.

The sequence came from a female patient aged 2-15 years who had a stem cell transplant for congenital amegakaryocytic thrombocytopenia, so the T cells may come from the graft donor. Sequencing used PBMCs, mostly from graft donor cells, obtained 180 days after TCRalphabeta/CD19-depleted stem cell transplant.

The CDR3 region is CASSSRGTVNTEAFF. The CDR3 bases are TGCGCCAGCAGCTCCCGTGGGACAGTGAACACTGAAGCTTTCTTT. This chain uses TRBV5-1 with TRBJ1-1; TRBD1 matches at 7 bases. The CDR3 runs to 15 residues. Germline lookup yields CDR1 SGHRS and CDR2 YFSETQ. The trim removed 3 bases at V and 0 bases at J, leaving 5 bases unmatched.